This T cell receptor beta chain comes out of a study of Ad26.COV2.S vaccination and SARS-CoV-2 variants. Germline V gene data show CDR1 as KGHSY and CDR2 as FQNENV. Deletions cut 5 bases from V and 3 bases from J, with 5 bases between. The CDR3 consists of 12 residues. Assay: immunoSEQ multiplex PCR; the TCRdb copy retains only in-frame clones and omits some. The repertoire consists of about 350,000 clones, with just over 90% occurring once and the leading ten covering roughly 3.9%. The sequencing here drew on peripheral blood, taken after recovery from COVID-19. The chain recombines TRBV16 with TRBJ1-3; no definite D call. This TCR was sampled from a human donor who had recovered from COVID-19. In DNA, the CDR3 is TGTGCCAGCAGCTCCGGTGGAAACACCATATATTTT. It encodes CASSSGGNTIYF.